This T cell receptor beta chain was obtained from a study of yellow fever vaccine responses in identical twins. The germline CDR1 and CDR2 sequences are MGHRA and YSYEKL. CDR3 length: 15 residues. The V gene end was trimmed by 5 bases and the J gene end by 2 bases; junction bases not matched to a gene: 8. TCRdb re-called the RT-PCR reads with MiXCR, one entry per CDR3 protein. This table holds about 3,100 distinct CDR3 sequences, about 83% found once. Specimen: T cells from blood (PBMCs), unsorted or a sorted subset (not recorded which), collected before or after yellow fever vaccination (not recorded which). The rearrangement links TRBV4-1 to TRBJ1-1; 7 bases match TRBD1. The source of this sequence is a woman aged 18-29 years who received the yellow fever vaccine. The CDR3 sequence is CASSYRGQINTEAFF. Here the CDR3 DNA reads TGCGCCAGCAGCTACAGGGGACAGATTAACACTGAAGCTTTCTTT.